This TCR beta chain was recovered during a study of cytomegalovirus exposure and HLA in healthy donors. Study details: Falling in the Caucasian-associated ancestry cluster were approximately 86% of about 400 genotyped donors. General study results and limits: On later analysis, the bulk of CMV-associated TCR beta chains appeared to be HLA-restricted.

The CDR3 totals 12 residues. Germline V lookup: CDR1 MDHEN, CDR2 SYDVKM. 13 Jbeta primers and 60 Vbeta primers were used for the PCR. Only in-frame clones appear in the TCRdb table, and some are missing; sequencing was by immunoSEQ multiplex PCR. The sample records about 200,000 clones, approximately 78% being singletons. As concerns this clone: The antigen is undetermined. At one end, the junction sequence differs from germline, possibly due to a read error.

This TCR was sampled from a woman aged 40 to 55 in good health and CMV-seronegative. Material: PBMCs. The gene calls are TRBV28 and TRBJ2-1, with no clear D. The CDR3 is CASSRAINKQFF. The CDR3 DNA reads TGTGCCAGCAGTCGAGCCATCAATAAGCAGTTCTTC.